This TCR beta chain was sequenced during a study of cytomegalovirus exposure and HLA in healthy donors. Study conclusions and caveats: Some V segments could not be told apart, so they were left out, TRBV6-2 and TRBV6-3 among them. The authors listed some 160 TCR beta chains as cytomegalovirus-associated. Common viral pathogens seemed, in a later analysis, to connect with several of the most significant clusters.

Unmatched junction bases numbered 10, after V lost 5 bases and J lost 6 bases. CDR3 length: 13 residues. From germline, CDR1 is GTSNPN and CDR2 SVGIG (reference sequence). Comments on this clone: What it binds is not known.

A multiplex PCR was run with 60 Vbeta primers and 13 Jbeta primers. The method was immunoSEQ multiplex PCR; TCRdb's version includes in-frame clones alone and lacks a portion of them. The sample has about 210,000 clones; approximately 80% are singletons. Sequences were obtained from PBMCs. The TCR originated in a woman younger than 45 in good health and CMV-seropositive. This sequence joins TRBV30 and TRBJ2-7; 7 bases agree with TRBD2. This CDR3 reads CAWGSGLVGEQYF. CDR3 nucleotides: TGTGCCTGGGGTAGCGGGCTGGTCGGCGAGCAGTACTTC.